Below are 30 T cell receptor beta chains sequenced from a single sample in a study of blood T cells in healthy people across ages. Combining a sample-barcoded 5' primer with a J-beta primer mix, a second PCR ran for roughly 7 to 12 cycles. TCRdb itself ran the 5' RACE reads through MiXCR, one entry per CDR3 protein. The sample includes 1.5 million to 2 million distinct CDR3 sequences, about 28% of them seen just once. Sequenced: blood. These receptor sequences come from a woman in her twenties or thirties in good health.

A few counts support this clonotype. The rearrangement uses TRBV30 and TRBJ1-4, with D perhaps TRBD1 (6 bases). The V end was cut by 1 base, the J end by 4 bases, with 7 bases between. This CDR3 comprises 13 residues. The germline V gene has CDR1 GTSNPN and CDR2 SVGIG (reference sequence). CDR3 in amino acids: CAWSEQGNEKLFF. CDR3 sequence (DNA): TGTGCCTGGAGTGAACAGGGTAATGAAAAACTGTTTTTT.

This clonotype was seen at least ten times. The chain recombines TRBV7-9 with TRBJ2-1; 7 nucleotides agree with TRBD1. V shed 4 bases, J shed 9 bases, and the junction held 12 bases outside the gene matches. The CDR3 spans 15 residues. Germline V CDR1 and CDR2: SEHNR, FQNEAQ (reference sequence). For the CDR3, the DNA is TGTGCCAGCAGCTCACGACAGGGAAGGTATATTGAGCAGTTCTTC. This codes for CASSSRQGRYIEQFF.

V is TRBV30 and J is TRBJ2-1; D is unclear. The CDR3 totals 11 residues. The germline V gene encodes CDR1 GTSNPN and CDR2 SVGIG (reference sequence). Trimming removed 4 bases from V and 7 bases from J, with 8 bases in between. The CDR3 region has the DNA TGTGCCTGGATGTTAGGGAATGAGCAGTTCTTC. As protein: CAWMLGNEQFF.

This clonotype showed up just a few times. The CDR3 spells CSARGLRTVSTDTQYF. The CDR3 DNA follows: TGCAGTGCTAGAGGCTTGCGTACAGTAAGCACAGATACGCAGTATTTT. V and J are TRBV20-1 and TRBJ2-3; D gene uncertain. Germline CDR1 reads DFQATT; CDR2 reads SNEGSKA (reference sequence). The CDR3 extends over 16 amino acids. V was pared by 1 base and J by 0 bases, with 14 bases between.

This clonotype was seen a handful of times. The chain combines TRBV5-1 with TRBJ1-1; TRBD1 agrees at 9 bases. Trimming at V came to 4 bases and at J to 6 bases, leaving 7 bases not matched to a gene. Germline loops: CDR1 SGHRS, CDR2 YFSETQ. The CDR3 loop spans 14 amino acids. CDR3 coding DNA: TGCGCCAGCAGCACGGGACAGGGCGATTCTGAAGCTTTCTTT. Amino acid sequence: CASSTGQGDSEAFF. The full variable domain, in which reference TRBV5-1 and TRBJ1-1 provide the parts outside the CDR3, is KAGVTQTPRYLIKTRGQQVTLSCSPISGHRSVSWYQQTPGQGLQFLFEYFSETQRNKGNFPGRFSGRQFSNSRSEMNVSTLELGDSALYLCASSTGQGDSEAFFGQGTRLTVV.

The J gene is TRBJ1-5, the V gene TRBV19, with D perhaps matching TRBD1 (6 bases). CDR3 length: 15 residues. CDR1 is LNHDA and CDR2 is SQIVND in the germline V gene (reference sequence). Deletions cut 6 bases from V and 3 bases from J, with 15 bases between. The CDR3 DNA reads as TGTGCCAGTAGGAGGCAACAGGGCTTCAATCAGCCCCAGCATTTT. It specifies CASRRQQGFNQPQHF.

The chain carries TRBV7-3 and TRBJ2-6; D could derive from TRBD1 or TRBD2 (5 bases each). The CDR3 spans 16 residues. V was shortened by 6 bases and J by 0 bases, with 12 bases between the two germline ends. In germline, CDR1 is SGHTA, CDR2 FQGTGA. CDR3 sequence (DNA): TGTGCCAGCAGTTTCCCCGGGACCTCTGGGGCCAACGTCCTGACTTTC. Protein sequence: CASSFPGTSGANVLTF.

This clonotype was detected only once. This may arise from a read error, as a much more abundant clone is one base away. Here the CDR3 omits its conserved ending phenylalanine or tryptophan, so a read error is the likely source. This sequence joins TRBV7-2 and TRBJ2-7, with D maybe TRBD2 (6 bases). CDR3 length: 17 residues. The V and J ends lost 4 bases and 0 bases respectively, with 19 bases between them. Germline V gene lookup returns CDR1 SGHTA and CDR2 FQGNSA. As DNA, the CDR3 is TGTGCCAGCAGCTCCGTGGCGCTAGCGCTTAGCTCCTACGAGCAGTACTTA. It codes for CASSSVALALSSYEQYL.

This clonotype has a count of ten or more. The chain has TRBV24-1 and TRBJ2-1; 15 bases agree with TRBD2. From germline, CDR1 is KGHDR and CDR2 SFDVKD. The CDR3 length is 18 residues. Germline trimming cut 6 bases from V and 8 bases from J; bases unmatched to any gene: 13. As DNA, the CDR3 is TGTGCCACCAGTCCACAGTGGACTAGCGGGGGGGTAGGGGATGAGCAGTTCTTC. It translates to CATSPQWTSGGVGDEQFF.

The chain links TRBV6-6 to TRBJ2-1; D not certain. With 0 bases removed from V and 6 bases from J, the gap between germline ends came to 15 bases. CDR3 length equals 16 residues. The germline gives CDR1 MNHNY, CDR2 SVGAGI (reference sequence). In DNA form, the CDR3 reads TGTGCCAGCAGTTACTCGAGCGTAAGAGGAAGCAATGAGCAGTTCTTC. Residues: CASSYSSVRGSNEQFF.

This clonotype was recorded at least ten times. This chain uses TRBV9 with TRBJ2-7; 7 nucleotides align to TRBD2. Germline CDR1 is SGDLS and CDR2 is YYNGEE. The CDR3 sequence is 14 residues long. V was clipped by 6 bases and J by 0 bases; unmatched bases: 6. The CDR3 sequence is CASNTGGGSYEQYF. The CDR3 DNA reads TGTGCCAGCAATACGGGAGGAGGCTCCTACGAGCAGTACTTC.

This chain's CDR3 is CASSMGGTQYF. The CDR3 DNA reads as TGTGCCAGTAGTATGGGGGGGACCCAGTACTTC. The genes are TRBV19 and TRBJ2-5; weak D call: TRBD2 (6 bases). V was pared by 3 bases and J by 7 bases, with 6 bases between. The CDR3 sequence is 11 residues long. Germline values: CDR1 LNHDA, CDR2 SQIVND (reference sequence). Together with reference TRBV19 and TRBJ2-5, the CDR3 gives the full variable domain: DGGITQSPKYLFRKEGQNVTLSCEQNLNHDAMYWYRQDPGQGLRLIYYSQIVNDFQKGDIAEGYSVSREKKESFPLTVTSAQKNPTAFYLCASSMGGTQYFGPGTRLLVL.

The table lists this clonotype with a few counts. This rearrangement joins TRBV6-2 or TRBV6-3 to TRBJ1-5, with D tentatively TRBD1 (5 bases). The CDR3 sequence is 15 residues long. The V and J ends lost 6 bases and 3 bases respectively, with 15 bases between them. Looked up from germline, CDR1 is MNHEY and CDR2 is SVGEGT. The chain's CDR3 is CASSRSGRNNQPQHF. CDR3 DNA sequence: TGTGCCAGCAGCCGCTCGGGACGGAACAATCAGCCCCAGCATTTT.

The chain joins TRBV9 to TRBJ2-7; 14 positions agree with TRBD2. The CDR3 runs 16 residues. V lost 4 bases, J lost 5 bases, and 8 bases stayed unmatched. Germline V CDR1 and CDR2: SGDLS, YYNGEE. The CDR3 nucleotides read TGTGCCAGCAGCCAGACAGGGACTAGCGGGAGCGACGAGCAGTACTTC. Protein sequence: CASSQTGTSGSDEQYF.

This clonotype was seen at least ten times. The genes are TRBV29-1 and TRBJ2-5; D is possibly TRBD1 (6 bases). The CDR3 consists of 13 residues. V was shortened by 4 bases and J by 5 bases, with 14 bases between the two germline ends. Germline V gene data show CDR1 as SQVTM and CDR2 as ANQGSEA. This CDR3 reads CSVVSDSWETQYF. Written as DNA, the CDR3 is TGCAGCGTTGTCTCGGACAGTTGGGAGACCCAGTACTTC.

This clonotype was seen more than once but under ten times. As DNA, the CDR3 is TGTGCCAGCAGCTTAGGGGTAGCGGGGGAACAAGAGACCCAGTACTTC. Its protein is CASSLGVAGEQETQYF. This chain uses TRBV7-6 with TRBJ2-5, with 9 bases fitting TRBD2. Germline-derived CDR1 and CDR2 are SGHVS and FNYEAQ. The CDR3 is made up of 16 amino acids. The J segment lost 2 bases and the V segment lost 1 base, leaving 5 bases of the junction unmatched.

The chain links TRBV2 to TRBJ1-5; D uncertain. Germline CDR1 and CDR2: SNHLY and FYNNEI. The CDR3 runs to 12 residues. V dropped 4 bases and J dropped 7 bases, with 8 bases sitting between them. The CDR3 DNA is TGTGCCAGCAGTGGATCCAAGCAGCCCCAGCATTTT. This codes for CASSGSKQPQHF.

The chain recombines TRBV7-2 with TRBJ2-7; tentative D call: TRBD1 (6 bases). The CDR3 contains 15 residues. Per germline, CDR1 SGHTA and CDR2 FQGNSA. V was shortened by 5 bases and J by 2 bases, with 16 bases between the two germline ends. This CDR3 reads CASSPEFRGPYEQYF. Written as DNA, the CDR3 is TGTGCCAGCAGCCCCGAGTTCAGGGGACCCTACGAGCAGTACTTC.

This clonotype was counted only a few times. The CDR3 region has the DNA TGTGCCAGCAGCTCCCCTAGCTCGGACATCTACGAGCAGTACTTC. It specifies CASSSPSSDIYEQYF. The rearrangement joins TRBV11-2 to TRBJ2-7, with D possibly called TRBD1 or TRBD2 (5 bases each). The germline gives CDR1 SGHAT, CDR2 FQNNGV. V lost 4 bases and J 3 bases, leaving 16 bases between the germline ends. The CDR3 has 15 residues.

This clonotype has only a few counts. V and J are TRBV15 and TRBJ2-3, with D perhaps TRBD2 (5 bases). V was cut by 0 bases and J by 6 bases, with 13 bases left in between. The CDR3 is made up of 15 amino acids. Germline V gene data show CDR1 as LNHNV and CDR2 as YYDKDF (reference sequence). As DNA, the CDR3 is TGTGCCACCAGCAGAGATTTCGGGAACACGGATACGCAGTATTTT. Its protein is CATSRDFGNTDTQYF.

This clonotype was recorded at least ten times. V is TRBV20-1 and J is TRBJ2-7; 7 nucleotides match TRBD2. The CDR3 loop spans 16 amino acids. V gave up 0 bases and J gave up 3 bases; unmatched junction bases: 11. CDR1 and CDR2 (germline): DFQATT, SNEGSKA (reference sequence). CDR3 loop: CSARDSGTGGGYEQYF. The CDR3 DNA follows: TGCAGTGCTAGAGATTCGGGTACGGGGGGAGGCTACGAGCAGTACTTC.

The genes are TRBV28 and TRBJ2-1; D may be TRBD1 (5 bases). CDR3 size: 12 residues. Between the trimmed V and J ends, which lost 6 bases and 8 bases, there was a span of 11 bases. Looked up from germline, CDR1 is MDHEN and CDR2 is SYDVKM. Here the CDR3 reads CASREGVDEQFF. The CDR3 DNA is TGTGCCAGCAGGGAAGGGGTTGATGAGCAGTTCTTC.

This sequence joins TRBV7-9 and TRBJ2-1; D gene ambiguous. The CDR3 loop spans 12 amino acids. Trimming took off 1 base at V and 8 bases at J, with 6 bases between the two ends. In germline, CDR1 is SEHNR, CDR2 FQNEAQ (reference sequence). The CDR3 DNA follows: TGTGCCAGCAGCTTAGACACCCATGAGCAGTTCTTC. Protein: CASSLDTHEQFF.

The sample holds a few counts of this clonotype. CDR3 nucleotide sequence: TGCGCCAGCAGATCCGGAATTGGGACAGACTATGGCTACACCTTC. It encodes CASRSGIGTDYGYTF. The chain links TRBV5-1 to TRBJ1-2, with TRBD1 matching over 7 bases. Germline CDR1 SGHRS, CDR2 YFSETQ. This CDR3 is built from 15 residues. With 5 bases clipped from V and 3 bases from J, the junction kept 10 bases outside the gene matches.

J is TRBJ2-5 and V is TRBV7-2; 7 bases align to TRBD2. Trimming cost V 0 bases and J 0 bases; bases outside gene matches: 10. The germline gives CDR1 SGHTA, CDR2 FQGNSA. The CDR3 has 18 amino acids. CDR3 DNA sequence: TGTGCCAGCAGCTTAGCGGTGTCGGCCGCGGGGGACCAAGAGACCCAGTACTTC. The encoded protein is CASSLAVSAAGDQETQYF.

The CDR3 DNA sequence: TGTGCCAGCAGCGAGGGACGGGACACCCCCTACGAGCAGTACTTC. Residues: CASSEGRDTPYEQYF. The rearrangement links TRBV9 to TRBJ2-7; D perhaps matches TRBD1 (6 bases). Germline lookup yields CDR1 SGDLS and CDR2 YYNGEE. V lost 3 bases and J lost 2, with 15 bases in between. The CDR3 has 15 amino acids.

The V call is TRBV7-3, the J call TRBJ2-7; 8 bases align to TRBD1. The length of the CDR3 is 15 residues. CDR1 is SGHTA and CDR2 is FQGTGA in the germline V gene. The V and J ends lost 5 bases and 5 bases, in that order; junction bases with no gene match: 11. The CDR3 DNA follows: TGTGCCAGCAGCCTTGCAGGGGGCGGTTCGAACGAGCAGTACTTC. Residues: CASSLAGGGSNEQYF.

This clonotype was picked up many times. This chain connects TRBV20-1 to TRBJ2-5, with 8 bases identical to TRBD1. This CDR3 region has 16 residues. J lost 3 bases, V lost 1 base, and 10 bases had no gene match. Germline CDR1 and CDR2: DFQATT and SNEGSKA (reference sequence). CDR3: CSARVSRDRKKETQYF. DNA of the CDR3: TGCAGTGCTAGAGTCTCCCGGGACAGGAAGAAAGAGACCCAGTACTTC.

This clonotype has a count of ten or more. The chain joins TRBV29-1 to TRBJ2-5; D ambiguous. This CDR3 is built from 15 residues. Germline V gene data show CDR1 as SQVTM and CDR2 as ANQGSEA. Trimming took 4 bases from V and 5 from J, leaving 20 bases between them. DNA of the CDR3: TGCAGCGTTGGCCCCCATTTGAGGCCCCAGGAGACCCAGTACTTC. This gives the protein CSVGPHLRPQETQYF.

This clonotype showed up just a few times. The V and J genes are TRBV20-1 and TRBJ2-7; 7 bases agree with TRBD1. Gene TRBJ2-5 matches the end of the DNA better, so the J call may be wrong. The CDR3 is made up of 14 amino acids. Germline CDR1 DFQATT, CDR2 SNEGSKA (reference sequence). This CDR3 reads CSARDRTGQETQYF. The CDR3, as DNA: TGCAGTGCTAGAGATCGGACAGGTCAGGAGACCCAGTACTTC.